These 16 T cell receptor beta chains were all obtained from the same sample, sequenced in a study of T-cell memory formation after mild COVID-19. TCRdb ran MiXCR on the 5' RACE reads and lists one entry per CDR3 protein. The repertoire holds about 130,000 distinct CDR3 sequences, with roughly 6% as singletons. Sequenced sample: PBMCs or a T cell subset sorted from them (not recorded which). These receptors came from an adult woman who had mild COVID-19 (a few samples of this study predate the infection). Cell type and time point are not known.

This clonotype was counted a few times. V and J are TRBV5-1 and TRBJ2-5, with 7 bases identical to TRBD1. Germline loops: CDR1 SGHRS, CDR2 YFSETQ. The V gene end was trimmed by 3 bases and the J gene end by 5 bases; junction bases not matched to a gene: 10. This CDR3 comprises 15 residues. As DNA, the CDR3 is TGCGCCAGCAGCTCCCAGGGGACAGAGTGGGAGACCCAGTACTTC. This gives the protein CASSSQGTEWETQYF. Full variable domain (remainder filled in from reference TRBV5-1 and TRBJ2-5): KAGVTQTPRYLIKTRGQQVTLSCSPISGHRSVSWYQQTPGQGLQFLFEYFSETQRNKGNFPGRFSGRQFSNSRSEMNVSTLELGDSALYLCASSSQGTEWETQYFGPGTRLLVL.

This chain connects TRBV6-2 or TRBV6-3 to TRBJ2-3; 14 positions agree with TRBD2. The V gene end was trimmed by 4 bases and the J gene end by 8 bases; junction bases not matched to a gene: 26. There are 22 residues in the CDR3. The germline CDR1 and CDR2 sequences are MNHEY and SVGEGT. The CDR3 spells CASSFPTLLTSGRALEVSTQYF. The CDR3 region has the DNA TGTGCCAGCAGTTTCCCCACCCTCCTGACTAGCGGGAGGGCCTTGGAGGTTTCTACGCAGTATTTT.

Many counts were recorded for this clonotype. The CDR3 reads CASSQGTYGYTF. The CDR3 region has the DNA TGCGCCAGCAGCCAAGGGACCTATGGCTACACCTTC. The J gene is TRBJ1-2, the V gene TRBV4-1; D is unresolved. The CDR3 totals 12 residues. Trimming took off 1 base at V and 4 bases at J, with 4 bases between the two ends. Germline V lookup: CDR1 MGHRA, CDR2 YSYEKL.

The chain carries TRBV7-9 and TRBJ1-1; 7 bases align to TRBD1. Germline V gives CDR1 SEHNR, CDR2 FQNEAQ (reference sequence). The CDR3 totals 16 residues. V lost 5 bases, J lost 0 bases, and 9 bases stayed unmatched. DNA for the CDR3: TGTGCCAGCAGCCCAGGACAGGAAAAGATGAACACTGAAGCTTTCTTT. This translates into CASSPGQEKMNTEAFF. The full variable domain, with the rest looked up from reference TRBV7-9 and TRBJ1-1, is DTGVSQNPRHKITKRGQNVTFRCDPISEHNRLYWYRQTLGQGPEFLTYFQNEAQLEKSRLLSDRFSAERPKGSFSTLEIQRTEQGDSAMYLCASSPGQEKMNTEAFFGQGTRLTVV.

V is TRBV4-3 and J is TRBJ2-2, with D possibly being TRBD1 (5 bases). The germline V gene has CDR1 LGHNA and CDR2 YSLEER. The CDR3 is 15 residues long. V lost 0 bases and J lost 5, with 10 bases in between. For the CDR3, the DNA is TGCGCCAGCAGCCAAGAAGTCAGGGTTACCGGGGAGCTGTTTTTT. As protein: CASSQEVRVTGELFF.

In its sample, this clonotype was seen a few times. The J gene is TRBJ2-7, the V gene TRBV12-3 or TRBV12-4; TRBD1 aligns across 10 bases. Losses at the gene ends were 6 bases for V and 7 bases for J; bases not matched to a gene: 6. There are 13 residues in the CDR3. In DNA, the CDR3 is TGTGCCAGCAGCCTAGACAGGGGGCTTGAGCAGTACTTC. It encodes CASSLDRGLEQYF.

CDR3 protein: CASGTGEGTEAFF. The DNA for the CDR3 is TGCGCCAGCGGGACAGGGGAGGGCACTGAAGCTTTCTTT. The rearrangement joins TRBV5-1 to TRBJ1-1; 10 positions agree with TRBD1. V lost 7 bases to trimming and J lost 4 bases; unmatched junction nucleotides: 4. From germline, CDR1 is SGHRS and CDR2 YFSETQ. The CDR3 extends over 13 amino acids.

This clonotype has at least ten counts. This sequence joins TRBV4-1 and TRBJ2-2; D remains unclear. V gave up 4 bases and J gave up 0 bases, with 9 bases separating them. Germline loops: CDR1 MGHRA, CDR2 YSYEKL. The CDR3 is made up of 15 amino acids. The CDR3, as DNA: TGCGCCAGCAGCCCCGGAACATCGAACACCGGGGAGCTGTTTTTT. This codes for CASSPGTSNTGELFF.

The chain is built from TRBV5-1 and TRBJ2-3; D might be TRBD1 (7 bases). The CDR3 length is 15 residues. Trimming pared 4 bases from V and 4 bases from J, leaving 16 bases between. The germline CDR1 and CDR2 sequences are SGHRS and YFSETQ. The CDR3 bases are TGCGCCAGCAGCCGGGACAGCACGGGGGCAGATACGCAGTATTTT. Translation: CASSRDSTGADTQYF.

CDR3 sequence: CASSIPGTPNTDTQYF. The CDR3 nucleotides read TGTGCCAGCAGCATCCCCGGGACCCCCAACACAGATACGCAGTATTTT. The chain is built from TRBV7-8 and TRBJ2-3, with D tentatively TRBD1 or TRBD2 (5 bases each). The germline V and J ends were trimmed by 5 bases and 2 bases, with 17 bases remaining between them. The CDR3 covers 16 residues. CDR1 and CDR2 from the germline V gene are SGHVS and FQNEAQ. Complete variable domain (other parts from reference TRBV7-8 and TRBJ2-3): GAGVSQSPRYKVAKRGQDVALRCDPISGHVSLFWYQQALGQGPEFLTYFQNEAQLDKSGLPSDRFFAERPEGSVSTLKIQRTQQEDSAVYLCASSIPGTPNTDTQYFGPGTRLTVL.

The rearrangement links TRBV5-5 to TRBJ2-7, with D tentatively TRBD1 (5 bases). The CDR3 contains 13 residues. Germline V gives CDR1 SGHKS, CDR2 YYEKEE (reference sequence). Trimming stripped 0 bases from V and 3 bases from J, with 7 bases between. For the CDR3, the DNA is TGTGCCAGCAGCTTGGTGGGGCGCTACGAGCAGTACTTC. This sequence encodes CASSLVGRYEQYF. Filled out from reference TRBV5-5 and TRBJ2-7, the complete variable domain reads DAGVTQSPTHLIKTRGQQVTLRCSPISGHKSVSWYQQVLGQGPQFIFQYYEKEERGRGNFPDRFSARQFPNYSSELNVNALLLGDSALYLCASSLVGRYEQYFGPGTRLTVT.

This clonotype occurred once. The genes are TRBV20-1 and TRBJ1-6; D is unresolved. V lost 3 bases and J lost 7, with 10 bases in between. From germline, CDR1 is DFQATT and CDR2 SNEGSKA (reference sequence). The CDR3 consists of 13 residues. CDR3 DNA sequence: TGCAGTGCTAGTCGGGCACGGAATTCACCCCTCCACTTT. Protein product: CSASRARNSPLHF.

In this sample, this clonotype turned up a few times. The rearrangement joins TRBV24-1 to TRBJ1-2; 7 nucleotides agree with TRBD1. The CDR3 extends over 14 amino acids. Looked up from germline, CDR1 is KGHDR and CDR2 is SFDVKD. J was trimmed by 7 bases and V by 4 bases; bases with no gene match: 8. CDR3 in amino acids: CATSDPSGQTGYTF. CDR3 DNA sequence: TGTGCCACCAGTGACCCGTCGGGACAGACTGGCTACACCTTC.

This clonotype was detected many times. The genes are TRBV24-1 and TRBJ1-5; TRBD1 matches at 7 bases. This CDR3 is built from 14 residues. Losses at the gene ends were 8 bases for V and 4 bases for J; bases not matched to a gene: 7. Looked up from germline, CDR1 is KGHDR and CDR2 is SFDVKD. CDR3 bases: TGTGCCACCAAGCAGGGGGGTGGGAATCAGCCCCAGCATTTT. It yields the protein CATKQGGGNQPQHF.

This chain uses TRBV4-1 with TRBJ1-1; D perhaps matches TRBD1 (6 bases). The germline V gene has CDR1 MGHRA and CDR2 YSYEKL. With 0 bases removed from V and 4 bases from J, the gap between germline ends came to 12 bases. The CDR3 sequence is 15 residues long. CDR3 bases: TGCGCCAGCAGCCAAGAAACAACAGGGCGCACTGAAGCTTTCTTT. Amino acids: CASSQETTGRTEAFF.

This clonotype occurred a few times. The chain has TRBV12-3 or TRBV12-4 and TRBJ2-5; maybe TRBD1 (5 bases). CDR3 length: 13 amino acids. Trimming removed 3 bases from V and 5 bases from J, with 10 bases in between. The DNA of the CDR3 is TGTGCCAGCAGTTTTGCAGGGATGGAGACCCAGTACTTC. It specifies CASSFAGMETQYF.